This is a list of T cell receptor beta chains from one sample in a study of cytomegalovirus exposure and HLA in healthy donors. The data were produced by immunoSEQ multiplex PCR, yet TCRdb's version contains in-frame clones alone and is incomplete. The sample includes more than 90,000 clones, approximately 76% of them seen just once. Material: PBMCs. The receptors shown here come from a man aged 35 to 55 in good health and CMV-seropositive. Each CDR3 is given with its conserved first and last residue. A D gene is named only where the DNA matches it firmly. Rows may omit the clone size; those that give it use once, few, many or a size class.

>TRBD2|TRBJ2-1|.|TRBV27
TGTGCCAGCTCTAGACTAGCGGGAGTCTCCTACAATGAGCAGTTCTTC
CASSRLAGVSYNEQFF
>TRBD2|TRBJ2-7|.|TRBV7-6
TGTGCCAGCAGCTTAGGGTTCGGGGGGTACGAGCAGTACTTC
CASSLGFGGYEQYF
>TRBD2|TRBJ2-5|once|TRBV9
TGTGCCAGCAGCGTAGACCCCGGGACTACCCCTCAAGAGACCCAGTACTTC
CASSVDPGTTPQETQYF
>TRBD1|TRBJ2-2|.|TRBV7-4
TGTGCCAGCAGCAAAAGGTACGGGACAGGGATAAACACCGGGGAGCTGTTTTTT
CASSKRYGTGINTGELFF
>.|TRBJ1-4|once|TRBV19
TGTGCCAGTAGTTTCGGACAGAGACTGTTTTTT
CASSFGQRLFF
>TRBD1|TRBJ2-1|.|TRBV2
TGTGCCAGCCGGGACAGCCCCAATGAGCAGTTCTTC
CASRDSPNEQFF
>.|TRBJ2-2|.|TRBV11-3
TGTGCCAGCAGCTTAGCCGGCACCGGGGAGCTGTTTTTT
CASSLAGTGELFF
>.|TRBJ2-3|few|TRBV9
TGTGCCAGCAGCTTAACAGGGATTAGCACAGATACGCAGTATTTT
CASSLTGISTDTQYF
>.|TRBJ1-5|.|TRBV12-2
TGTGCAAGTCGCTCGACCCCACAGGGCCATAGCAATCAGCCCCAGCATTTT
CASRSTPQGHSNQPQHF
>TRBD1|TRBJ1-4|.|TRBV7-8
TGTGCCAGCAGCTTAGGGCTTGGAGGGGGCTCTAATGAAAAACTGTTTTTT
CASSLGLGGGSNEKLFF
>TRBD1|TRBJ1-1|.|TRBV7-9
TGTGCCAGCAGCCCAGGGACAGGGCACACTGAAGCTTTCTTT
CASSPGTGHTEAFF
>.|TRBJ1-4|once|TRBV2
TGTGCCAGCAGCACAGCTAATGAAAAACTGTTTTTT
CASSTANEKLFF
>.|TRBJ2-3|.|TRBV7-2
TGTGCCAGCAGCTTAGGTGGGAGCCAGACCACAGATACGCAGTATTTT
CASSLGGSQTTDTQYF
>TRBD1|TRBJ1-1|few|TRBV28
TGTGCCAGCAGTTTAGGGACAGTAAAGGTCACTGAAGCTTTCTTT
CASSLGTVKVTEAFF
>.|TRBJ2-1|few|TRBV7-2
TGTGCCAGCAGCGTGCGGGCCGGGGCCTACAATGAGCAGTTCTTC
CASSVRAGAYNEQFF
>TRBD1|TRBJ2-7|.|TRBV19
TGTGCCAGTAGCACGTCCCGGGACAGCTACGAGCAGTACTTC
CASSTSRDSYEQYF
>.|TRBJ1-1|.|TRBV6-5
TGTGCCAGTAAGACGGACTACACTGAAGCTTTCTTT
CASKTDYTEAFF
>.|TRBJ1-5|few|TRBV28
TGTGCCAGCAGGCTTCCCGGGGGTACGCGCCAGCCCCAGCATTTT
CASRLPGGTRQPQHF
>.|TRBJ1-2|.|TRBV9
TGTGCCAGCAGCGACCGGCCCGTGGGCCCGGGGAAAGGCTACACCTTC
CASSDRPVGPGKGYTF
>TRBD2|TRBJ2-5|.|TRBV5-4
TGTGCCAGCAGCCTTAAACTAGCGGGGCAAGAGACCCAGTACTTC
CASSLKLAGQETQYF
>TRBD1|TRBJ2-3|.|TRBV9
TGTGCCAGCAGCGAATTTGGGACAGGACGGACAGATACGCAGTATTTT
CASSEFGTGRTDTQYF
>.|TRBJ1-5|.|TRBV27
TGTGCCAGCAGTTTATCGGCAGGACTTAATCAGCCCCAGCATTTT
CASSLSAGLNQPQHF
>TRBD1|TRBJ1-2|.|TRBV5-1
TGCGCCAGCAGCGAGGGAAGACAGGGGGCTTGGTATGGCTACACCTTC
CASSEGRQGAWYGYTF
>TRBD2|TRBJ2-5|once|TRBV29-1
TGCAGCGTACGGACTAGCGGGGAGACCCAGTACTTC
CSVRTSGETQYF
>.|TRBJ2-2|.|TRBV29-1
TGCAGCGTGGCCGGGACACTCTTAACCGGGGAGCTGTTTTTT
CSVAGTLLTGELFF
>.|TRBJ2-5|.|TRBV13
TGTGCCAGCAGCTCGGTGGGGGCACAAGAGACCCAGTACTTC
CASSSVGAQETQYF
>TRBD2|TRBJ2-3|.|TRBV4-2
TGTGCCAGCAGCCAAGGGACTAGCGGGGGGGCAGATACGCAGTATTTT
CASSQGTSGGADTQYF
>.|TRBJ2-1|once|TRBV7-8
TGTGCCAGCAGCTCCGGACAGAAGGGTGAGCAGTTCTTC
CASSSGQKGEQFF
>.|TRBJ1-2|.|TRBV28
TGTGCCAGCAACCAGAATAACTATGGCTACACCTTC
CASNQNNYGYTF
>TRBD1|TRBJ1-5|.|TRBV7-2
TGTGCCAGCATGGGACAGGGTAGCAATCAGCCCCAGCATTTT
CASMGQGSNQPQHF
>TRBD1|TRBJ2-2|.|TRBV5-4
TGTGCCAGCAGCAGGGGACAGGGGAAGGGGGAGCTGTTTTTT
CASSRGQGKGELFF
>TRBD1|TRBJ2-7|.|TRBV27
TGTGCCAGCAGTTCGGGACAGGGGCCTCACCAGTACTTC
CASSSGQGPHQYF
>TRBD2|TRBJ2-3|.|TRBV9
TGTGCCAGCAGCGTATTAGCGGGGGGGCGTGAAGATACGCAGTATTTT
CASSVLAGGREDTQYF
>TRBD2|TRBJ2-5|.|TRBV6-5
TGTGCCAGCAGTCACACTAGCGGTCCACACGGGACCCAGTACTTC
CASSHTSGPHGTQYF
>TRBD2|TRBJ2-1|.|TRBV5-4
TGTGCCAGCAGCTTGGTTATGGTAGCGGGAGGATCGGGTGAGCAGTTCTTC
CASSLVMVAGGSGEQFF
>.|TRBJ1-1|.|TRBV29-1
TGCAGCGTTGAAACCCGGGTGAACACTGAAGCTTTCTTT
CSVETRVNTEAFF
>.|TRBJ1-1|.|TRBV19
TGTGCCAGTAGCCCGGGACATGTGAACACTGAAGCTTTCTTT
CASSPGHVNTEAFF
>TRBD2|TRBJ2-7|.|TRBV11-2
TGTGCCAGCAGCTTAGGGGGGGGCTCCTACGAGCAGTACTTC
CASSLGGGSYEQYF
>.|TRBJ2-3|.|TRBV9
TGTGCCAGCAGCGTAGGGGCTAGCGAGGTTTCAGATACGCAGTATTTT
CASSVGASEVSDTQYF
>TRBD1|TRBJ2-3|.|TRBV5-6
TGTGCCAGCAGCTGGGGGACAGGGAAGGGGGGCACAGATACGCAGTATTTT
CASSWGTGKGGTDTQYF
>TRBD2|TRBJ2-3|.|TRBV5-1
TGCGCCAGCAGCACGACTAGCGGGGGGCCTCCAGATACGCAGTATTTT
CASSTTSGGPPDTQYF
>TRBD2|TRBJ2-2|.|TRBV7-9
TGTGCCAGCAGCTCGCGACTAGCCCGCACCGGGGAGCTGTTTTTT
CASSSRLARTGELFF
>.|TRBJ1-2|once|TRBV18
TGTGCCAGCTCACCGGCCCCGGCAGGGATTGGGTATGGCTACACCTTC
CASSPAPAGIGYGYTF
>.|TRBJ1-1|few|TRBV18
TGTGCCAGCTCCCTCCGGGACTCTCTTAACACTGAAGCTTTCTTT
CASSLRDSLNTEAFF
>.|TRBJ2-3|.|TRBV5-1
TGCGCCAGCAGCCCTGACAGGTTCCCCACAGATACGCAGTATTTT
CASSPDRFPTDTQYF
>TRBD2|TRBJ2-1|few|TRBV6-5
TGTGCCAGCAGTTACGGGACTAGCGGGGGCTACAATGAGCAGTTCTTC
CASSYGTSGGYNEQFF
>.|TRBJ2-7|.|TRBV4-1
TGCGCCAGCAGCCTTCTCCTCAGGGCCTCCTACGAGCAGTACTTC
CASSLLLRASYEQYF
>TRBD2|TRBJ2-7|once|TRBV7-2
TGTGCCAGCAGCTTAGAACTAGCGGGGGCCGAGCAGTACTTC
CASSLELAGAEQYF